This paragraph reports one T cell receptor (beta chain). Its antigen is unknown. At the DNA level, this CDR3 is encoded by other sequences in the same sample as well. The data belong to a study of beta chain features in type 1 diabetes. Points from the study as a whole: Shorter TCRB CDR3s, moderately but significantly so, marked every one of the four CD4+ subsets in Type 1 diabetes patients.

Reverse transcribing all isolated RNA meant expressed TCRB transcripts were sequenced. The data were produced by immunoSEQ multiplex PCR, yet TCRdb's version contains in-frame clones alone and is incomplete. The sample records about 390,000 clones, roughly 9.8% being singletons. From germline, CDR1 is SGHRS and CDR2 YFSETQ. The CDR3 covers 13 residues. Trimming took off 0 bases at V and 3 bases at J, with 7 bases between the two ends. Cells sorted by CD45RO/CCR7/CD25/CD127/CD95/CD27 comprised CD4+ naive, central memory, regulatory and stem cell-like memory cells. Sequencing was carried out using central memory CD4+ T cells from blood. V usage is TRBV5-1 and J usage is TRBJ2-7; D is unclear. The sequence derives from a man aged 25-45 years with type 1 diabetes. CDR3 bases: TGCGCCAGCAGCTTGGGCACATACTACGAGCAGTACTTC. Translated: CASSLGTYYEQYF.